The 22 T cell receptor beta chains below were found in one sample sequenced in a study of blood T cell repertoires in COVID-19. TCRdb's copy holds only in-frame clones and misses some; the assay was immunoSEQ multiplex PCR. Of over 95,000 clones listed, 85% to 90% are singletons. The sample was peripheral blood. The origin of the receptors is a human donor with acute or convalescent COVID-19. The donor label of this sample is uncertain.

This chain uses TRBV7-2 with TRBJ1-2, with 9 bases identical to TRBD1. Germline V lookup: CDR1 SGHTA, CDR2 FQGNSA. The CDR3 loop spans 15 amino acids. J gave up 4 bases and V 1 base, and 4 bases lay outside the gene matches. The CDR3 sequence is CASSLVQGAFYGYTF. In nucleotides, the CDR3 is TGTGCCAGCAGCTTAGTACAGGGGGCATTCTATGGCTACACCTTC.

The rearrangement links TRBV18 to TRBJ2-3; no firm D call. The CDR3 is 16 residues long. V dropped 4 bases and J dropped 2 bases, with 16 bases sitting between them. Germline V gene lookup returns CDR1 KGHSH and CDR2 LQKENI. The CDR3 here is CASSRSGSPFTDTQYF. CDR3 in DNA: TGTGCCAGCTCACGCTCGGGTTCCCCCTTCACAGATACGCAGTATTTT.

The J gene is TRBJ1-2, the V gene TRBV2, with 8 bases fitting TRBD1. CDR3 length: 13 amino acids. The junction had 12 bases not matched to a gene; V was cut back by 8 bases and J by 10 bases. Germline V lookup: CDR1 SNHLY, CDR2 FYNNEI. CDR3 protein: CASEIGQGLVYTF. DNA of the CDR3: TGTGCCAGCGAGATAGGACAGGGTCTTGTCTACACCTTC.

The chain combines TRBV9 with TRBJ1-4; 8 bases line up with TRBD1. Germline V gene data show CDR1 as SGDLS and CDR2 as YYNGEE. The V gene end was trimmed by 0 bases and the J gene end by 7 bases; junction bases not matched to a gene: 8. The CDR3 has 16 residues. The CDR3 here is CASSVAQGARGEKLFF. CDR3 bases: TGTGCCAGCAGCGTAGCTCAGGGGGCGCGTGGTGAAAAACTGTTTTTT.

The V call is TRBV6-6, the J call TRBJ1-6, with D perhaps TRBD1 (5 bases). Looked up from germline, CDR1 is MNHNY and CDR2 is SVGAGI (reference sequence). The CDR3 runs to 13 residues. Trimming cost V 6 bases and J 5 bases, with 8 bases left between them. CDR3 amino acids: CASSRDDNSPLHF. The CDR3 DNA reads as TGTGCCAGCAGCAGGGATGATAATTCACCCCTCCACTTT.

The J gene is TRBJ2-3, the V gene TRBV4-1; unclear D gene. Germline V gives CDR1 MGHRA, CDR2 YSYEKL. This CDR3 is built from 15 residues. V was shortened by 3 bases and J by 2 bases, with 12 bases between the two germline ends. The CDR3 spells CASSQGPQATDTQYF. The CDR3 DNA is TGCGCCAGCAGCCAGGGCCCCCAAGCCACAGATACGCAGTATTTT.

This chain connects TRBV9 to TRBJ2-1; possibly TRBD1 for D (6 bases). With 3 bases removed from V and 3 bases from J, the gap between germline ends came to 16 bases. Germline V gene sequence: CDR1 SGDLS, CDR2 YYNGEE. This CDR3 contains 16 residues. The CDR3 region is CASSASTGTNYNEQFF. Here the CDR3 DNA reads TGTGCCAGCAGCGCCTCGACCGGGACAAACTACAATGAGCAGTTCTTC. Variable domain in full (rest from reference TRBV9 and TRBJ2-1): DSGVTQTPKHLITATGQRVTLRCSPRSGDLSVYWYQQSLDQGLQFLIQYYNGEERAKGNILERFSAQQFPDLHSELNLSSLELGDSALYFCASSASTGTNYNEQFFGPGTRLTVL.

V is TRBV27 and J is TRBJ1-2, with D possibly being TRBD1 (5 bases). The CDR3 has 14 residues. Germline assignment: CDR1 MNHEY and CDR2 SMNVEV (reference sequence). Trimming stripped 4 bases from V and 2 bases from J, with 11 bases between. In DNA form, the CDR3 reads TGTGCCAGCAGTTCCCGCCGGGGGAACTATGGCTACACCTTC. It is translated as CASSSRRGNYGYTF.

J is TRBJ2-7 and V is TRBV7-2, with D perhaps matching TRBD1 (6 bases). The CDR3 loop spans 14 amino acids. Germline V gene sequence: CDR1 SGHTA, CDR2 FQGNSA. V was clipped by 5 bases and J by 1 base, with 12 bases between them. CDR3 bases: TGTGCCAGCAGCCCCGACAGGCAGTCCTACGAGCAGTACTTC. Translation gives CASSPDRQSYEQYF.

V gene TRBV2 combines with J gene TRBJ2-3, with 9 positions matching TRBD2. V lost 6 bases, J lost 2 bases, and 6 bases stayed unmatched. This CDR3 region has 15 residues. CDR1 and CDR2 from the germline V gene are SNHLY and FYNNEI. CDR3 amino acids: CASSVAGATTDTQYF. In DNA form, the CDR3 reads TGTGCCAGCAGCGTAGCGGGGGCTACCACAGATACGCAGTATTTT.

The chain has TRBV6-2 or TRBV6-3 and TRBJ1-5; D is undetermined. The CDR3 covers 14 residues. Trimming left V 6 bases short and J 2 bases short, with 11 bases between. Germline CDR1 reads MNHEY; CDR2 reads SVGEGT. The CDR3 sequence is CASSQHAGNQPQHF. DNA for the CDR3: TGTGCCAGCAGCCAACACGCCGGCAATCAGCCCCAGCATTTT.

The V and J genes are TRBV6-2 or TRBV6-3 and TRBJ1-2; 9 bases map to TRBD1. The junction had 5 bases not matched to a gene; V was cut back by 5 bases and J by 4 bases. Germline CDR1 reads MNHEY; CDR2 reads SVGEGT. This CDR3 spans 14 amino acids. As DNA, the CDR3 is TGTGCCAGCAGTGTAACAGGGGGCGGCTATGGCTACACCTTC. Its translation is CASSVTGGGYGYTF.

This clone turned up a few times. The gene calls are TRBV9 and TRBJ2-6; TRBD2 is a possible D gene (5 bases). Trimming took off 6 bases at V and 2 bases at J, with 12 bases between the two ends. The germline gives CDR1 SGDLS, CDR2 YYNGEE. The CDR3 has 15 amino acids. CDR3 bases: TGTGCCAGCACCCTGTCCGGGACTGGGGCCAACGTCCTGACTTTC. Translating it yields CASTLSGTGANVLTF.

The V call is TRBV19, the J call TRBJ1-3; D not resolved. Trimming pared 9 bases from V and 0 bases from J, leaving 9 bases between. CDR1 is LNHDA, CDR2 SQIVND, per germline (reference sequence). This CDR3 is built from 13 residues. The CDR3 sequence: CARFTSSGNTIYF. CDR3 coding DNA: TGTGCCAGATTTACTAGCTCTGGAAACACCATATATTTT.

V and J are TRBV5-1 and TRBJ2-5, with D maybe TRBD1 (6 bases). Germline V gives CDR1 SGHRS, CDR2 YFSETQ. Trimming took 0 bases from V and 5 from J, leaving 11 bases between them. This CDR3 is 14 amino acids long. CDR3 sequence (DNA): TGCGCCAGCAGCTTGGCTTCAGGGGCCGAGACCCAGTACTTC. As protein: CASSLASGAETQYF.

The CDR3 nucleotides read TGTGCCAGCAGTTCCCAGGACAGGGTGAATGAAAAACTGTTTTTT. As protein: CASSSQDRVNEKLFF. J is TRBJ1-4 and V is TRBV6-1, with TRBD1 identical over 8 bases. The CDR3 is 15 amino acids. Germline values: CDR1 MNHNS, CDR2 SASEGT. J gave up 5 bases and V 5 bases, and 7 bases lay outside the gene matches.

This sequence joins TRBV28 and TRBJ2-7; TRBD1 agrees at 9 bases. This CDR3 is built from 15 residues. V lost 6 bases, J lost 5 bases, and 11 bases stayed unmatched. CDR1 is MDHEN and CDR2 is SYDVKM in the germline V gene. CDR3 loop: CASRSRTGDGHEQYF. CDR3 DNA: TGTGCCAGCAGGTCTAGGACAGGGGATGGCCACGAGCAGTACTTC.

This clone was detected only a few times. The V call is TRBV28, the J call TRBJ1-2, with a tentative D call TRBD1 (5 bases). Germline loops: CDR1 MDHEN, CDR2 SYDVKM. V gave up 5 bases and J gave up 0 bases, with 16 bases separating them. The CDR3 runs 16 residues. The CDR3 reads CASSHPRGFANYGYTF. For the CDR3, the DNA is TGTGCCAGCAGTCACCCAAGGGGCTTTGCTAACTATGGCTACACCTTC.

The V gene is TRBV6-6, the J gene TRBJ2-7; the match to TRBD2 covers 9 bases. CDR1 is MNHNY and CDR2 is SVGAGI in the germline V gene (reference sequence). V shed 6 bases, J shed 2 bases, and the junction held 11 bases outside the gene matches. CDR3 length: 16 residues. In DNA, the CDR3 is TGTGCCAGCAGGGATATAGCGGGAGTGGTCCCCTACGAGCAGTACTTC. Its translation: CASRDIAGVVPYEQYF.

The V gene is TRBV4-3, the J gene TRBJ1-4; D ambiguous. Trimming removed 4 bases from V and 3 bases from J, with 12 bases in between. CDR1 is LGHNA, CDR2 YSLEER, per germline. This CDR3 contains 15 residues. The chain's CDR3 is CASSLLAVANEKLFF. The DNA for the CDR3 is TGCGCCAGCAGCCTCTTGGCCGTGGCTAATGAAAAACTGTTTTTT.

The chain is built from TRBV25-1 and TRBJ2-7, with D possibly TRBD1 on 6 matching bases. The CDR3 sequence is 13 residues long. Trimming shortened V by 7 bases and J by 0 bases, and 10 bases separated the two germline ends. Per germline, CDR1 MGHDK and CDR2 SYGVNS. CDR3 sequence: CASTGDISYEQYF. The CDR3 DNA reads as TGTGCCAGCACCGGGGACATCTCCTACGAGCAGTACTTC.

The V and J genes are TRBV4-1 and TRBJ1-4, with D perhaps TRBD1 (5 bases). The CDR3 contains 15 residues. Deletions cut 1 base from V and 7 bases from J, with 13 bases between. Germline V lookup: CDR1 MGHRA, CDR2 YSYEKL. The CDR3 DNA sequence: TGCGCCAGCAGCCAAGTTGGGGGGGAGTTTGAAAAACTGTTTTTT. Translation: CASSQVGGEFEKLFF.